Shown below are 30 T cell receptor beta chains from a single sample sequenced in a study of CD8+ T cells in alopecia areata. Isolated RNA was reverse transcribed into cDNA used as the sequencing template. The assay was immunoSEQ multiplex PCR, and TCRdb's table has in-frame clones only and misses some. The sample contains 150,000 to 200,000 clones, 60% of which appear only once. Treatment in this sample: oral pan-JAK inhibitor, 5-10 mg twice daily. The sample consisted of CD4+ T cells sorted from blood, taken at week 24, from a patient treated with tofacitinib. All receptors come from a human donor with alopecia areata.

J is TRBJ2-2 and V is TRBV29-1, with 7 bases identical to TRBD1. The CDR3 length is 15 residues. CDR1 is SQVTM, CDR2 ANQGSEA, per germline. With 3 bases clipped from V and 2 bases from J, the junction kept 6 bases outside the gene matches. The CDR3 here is CSVDSRQGNTGELFF. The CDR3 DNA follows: TGCAGCGTTGATAGCCGACAGGGAAACACCGGGGAGCTGTTTTTT.

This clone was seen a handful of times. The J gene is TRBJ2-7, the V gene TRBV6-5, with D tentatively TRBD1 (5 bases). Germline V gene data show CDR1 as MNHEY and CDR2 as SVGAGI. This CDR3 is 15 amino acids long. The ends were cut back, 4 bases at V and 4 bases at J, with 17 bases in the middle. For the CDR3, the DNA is TGTGCCAGCAGTTTGACACAGGCCCTAGGGTACGAGCAGTACTTC. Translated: CASSLTQALGYEQYF.

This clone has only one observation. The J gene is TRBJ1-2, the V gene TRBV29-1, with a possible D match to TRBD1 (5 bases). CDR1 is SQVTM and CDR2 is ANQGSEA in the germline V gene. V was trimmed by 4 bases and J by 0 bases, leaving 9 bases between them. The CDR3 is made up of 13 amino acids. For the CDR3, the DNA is TGCAGCGTTGGCGGGGCTTCTAACTATGGCTACACCTTC. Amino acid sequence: CSVGGASNYGYTF.

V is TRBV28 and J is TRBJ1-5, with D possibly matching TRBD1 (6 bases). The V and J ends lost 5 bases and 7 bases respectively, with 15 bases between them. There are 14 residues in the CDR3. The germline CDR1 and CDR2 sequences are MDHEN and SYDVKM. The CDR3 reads CASSKQGRVQPQHF. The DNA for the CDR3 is TGTGCCAGCAGTAAACAGGGACGGGTCCAGCCCCAGCATTTT.

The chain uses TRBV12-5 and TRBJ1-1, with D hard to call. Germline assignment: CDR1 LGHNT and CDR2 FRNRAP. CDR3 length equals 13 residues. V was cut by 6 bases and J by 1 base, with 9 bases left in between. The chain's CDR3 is CASGAKQNTEAFF. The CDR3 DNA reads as TGTGCTAGTGGGGCAAAACAGAACACTGAAGCTTTCTTT.

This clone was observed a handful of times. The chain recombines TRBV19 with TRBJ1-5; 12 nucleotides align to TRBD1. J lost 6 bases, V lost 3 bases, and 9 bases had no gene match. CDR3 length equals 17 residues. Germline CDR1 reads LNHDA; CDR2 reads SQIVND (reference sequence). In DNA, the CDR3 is TGTGCCAGTAGTATTACGGGGACAGGGGGCTGGGGTCAGCCCCAGCATTTT. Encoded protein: CASSITGTGGWGQPQHF.

CDR3 coding DNA: TGTGCCACCAGCAGCCGGGACAGGGTCCACGAGCAGTACTTC. This gives the protein CATSSRDRVHEQYF. V usage is TRBV15 and J usage is TRBJ2-7, with 9 bases matching TRBD1. V was pared by 3 bases and J by 5 bases, with 5 bases of the junction left unmatched. Germline V gene sequence: CDR1 LNHNV, CDR2 YYDKDF (reference sequence). The CDR3 spans 14 residues.

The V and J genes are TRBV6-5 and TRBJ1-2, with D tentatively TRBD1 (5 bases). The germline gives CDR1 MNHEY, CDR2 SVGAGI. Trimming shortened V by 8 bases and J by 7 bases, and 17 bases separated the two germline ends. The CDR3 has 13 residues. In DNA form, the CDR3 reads TGTGCCAGCCGTCGGGACGGTGGACGTGGCTACACCTTC. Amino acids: CASRRDGGRGYTF.

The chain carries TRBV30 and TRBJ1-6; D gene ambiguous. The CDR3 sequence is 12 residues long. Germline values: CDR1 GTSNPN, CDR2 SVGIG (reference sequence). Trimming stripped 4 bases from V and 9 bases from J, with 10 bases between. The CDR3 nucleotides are TGTGCCTGGATGCCTCCAGGTTCACCCCTCCACTTT. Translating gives CAWMPPGSPLHF. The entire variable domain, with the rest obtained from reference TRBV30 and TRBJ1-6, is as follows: SQTIHQWPATLVQPVGSPLSLECTVEGTSNPNLYWYRQAAGRGLQLLFYSVGIGQISSEVPQNLSASRPQDRQFILSSKKLLLSDSGFYLCAWMPPGSPLHFGNGTRLTVT.

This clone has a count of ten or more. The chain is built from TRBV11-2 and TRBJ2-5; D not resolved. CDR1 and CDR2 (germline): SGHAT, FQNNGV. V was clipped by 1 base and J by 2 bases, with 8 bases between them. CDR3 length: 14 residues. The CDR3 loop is CASSLGRFQETQYF. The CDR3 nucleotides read TGTGCCAGCAGCTTAGGCCGGTTTCAAGAGACCCAGTACTTC.

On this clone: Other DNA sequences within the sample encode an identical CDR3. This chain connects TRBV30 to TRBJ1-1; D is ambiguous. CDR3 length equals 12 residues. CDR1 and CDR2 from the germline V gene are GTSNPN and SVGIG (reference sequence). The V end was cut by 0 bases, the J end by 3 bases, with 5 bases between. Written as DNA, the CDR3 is TGTGCCTGGAGTGTACTGGACACTGAAGCTTTCTTT. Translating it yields CAWSVLDTEAFF.

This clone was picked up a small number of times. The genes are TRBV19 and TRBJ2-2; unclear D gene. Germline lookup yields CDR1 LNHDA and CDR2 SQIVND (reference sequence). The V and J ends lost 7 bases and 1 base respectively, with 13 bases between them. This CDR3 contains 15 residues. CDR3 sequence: CASTHPGENTGELFF. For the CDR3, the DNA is TGTGCCAGTACCCACCCGGGCGAGAACACCGGGGAGCTGTTTTTT.

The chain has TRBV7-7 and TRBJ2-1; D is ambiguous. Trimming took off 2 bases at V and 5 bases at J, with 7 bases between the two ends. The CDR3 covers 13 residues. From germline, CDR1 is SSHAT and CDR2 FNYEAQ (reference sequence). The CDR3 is CASSLQPDNEQFF. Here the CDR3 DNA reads TGTGCCAGCAGCTTACAACCCGACAATGAGCAGTTCTTC.

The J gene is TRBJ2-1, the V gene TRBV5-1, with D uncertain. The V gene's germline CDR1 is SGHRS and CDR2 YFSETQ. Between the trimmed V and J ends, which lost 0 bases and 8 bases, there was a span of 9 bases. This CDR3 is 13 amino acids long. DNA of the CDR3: TGCGCCAGCAGCTTGGCTGGCTTCGATGAGCAGTTCTTC. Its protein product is CASSLAGFDEQFF.

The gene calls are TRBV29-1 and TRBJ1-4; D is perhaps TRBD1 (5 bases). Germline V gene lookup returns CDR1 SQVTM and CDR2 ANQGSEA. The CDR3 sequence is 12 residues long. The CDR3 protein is CGGTSTNEKLFF. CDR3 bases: TGCGGAGGGACTTCAACTAATGAAAAACTGTTTTTT.

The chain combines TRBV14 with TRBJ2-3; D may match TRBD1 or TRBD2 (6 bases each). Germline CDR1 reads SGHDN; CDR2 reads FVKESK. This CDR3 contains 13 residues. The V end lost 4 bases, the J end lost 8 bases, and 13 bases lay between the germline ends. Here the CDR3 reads CASSLGGPRTQYF. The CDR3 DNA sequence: TGTGCCAGCAGCCTTGGGGGGCCCCGTACGCAGTATTTT.

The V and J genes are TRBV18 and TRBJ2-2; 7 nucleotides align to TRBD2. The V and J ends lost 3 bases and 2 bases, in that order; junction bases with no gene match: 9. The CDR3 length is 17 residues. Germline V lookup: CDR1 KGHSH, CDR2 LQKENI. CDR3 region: CASSPGRREANTGELFF. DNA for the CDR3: TGTGCCAGCTCACCTGGCCGACGGGAGGCAAACACCGGGGAGCTGTTTTTT.

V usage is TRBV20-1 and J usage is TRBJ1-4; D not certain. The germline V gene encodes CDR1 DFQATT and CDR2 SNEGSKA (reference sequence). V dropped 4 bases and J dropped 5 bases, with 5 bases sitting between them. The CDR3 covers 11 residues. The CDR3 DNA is TGCAGTGCTACCTCAAATGAAAAACTGTTTTTT. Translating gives CSATSNEKLFF.

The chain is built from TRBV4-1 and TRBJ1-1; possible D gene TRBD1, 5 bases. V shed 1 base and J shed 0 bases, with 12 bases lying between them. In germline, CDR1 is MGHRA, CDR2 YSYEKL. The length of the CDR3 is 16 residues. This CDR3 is CASSQGAVTVNTEAFF. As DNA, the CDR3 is TGCGCCAGCAGCCAAGGGGCGGTGACAGTGAACACTGAAGCTTTCTTT.

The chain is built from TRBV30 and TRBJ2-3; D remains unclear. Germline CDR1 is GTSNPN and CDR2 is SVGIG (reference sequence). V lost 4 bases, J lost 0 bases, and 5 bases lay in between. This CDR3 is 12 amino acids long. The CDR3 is CAWMGSTDTQYF. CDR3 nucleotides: TGTGCCTGGATGGGCAGCACAGATACGCAGTATTTT.

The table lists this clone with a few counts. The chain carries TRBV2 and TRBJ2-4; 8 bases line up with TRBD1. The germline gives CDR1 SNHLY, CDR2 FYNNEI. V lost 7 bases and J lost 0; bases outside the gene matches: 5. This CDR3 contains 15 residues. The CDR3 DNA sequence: TGTGCCAGCACCGCCCAGGGGGCAGCCAAAAACATTCAGTACTTC. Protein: CASTAQGAAKNIQYF.

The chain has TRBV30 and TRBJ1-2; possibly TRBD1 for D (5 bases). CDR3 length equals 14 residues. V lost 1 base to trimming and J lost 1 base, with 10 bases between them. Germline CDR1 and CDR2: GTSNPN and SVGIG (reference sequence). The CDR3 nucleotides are TGTGCCTGGAGTGGACAGTTGATTAACTATGGCTACACCTTC. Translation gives CAWSGQLINYGYTF. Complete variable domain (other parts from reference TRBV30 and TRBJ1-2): SQTIHQWPATLVQPVGSPLSLECTVEGTSNPNLYWYRQAAGRGLQLLFYSVGIGQISSEVPQNLSASRPQDRQFILSSKKLLLSDSGFYLCAWSGQLINYGYTFGSGTRLTVV.

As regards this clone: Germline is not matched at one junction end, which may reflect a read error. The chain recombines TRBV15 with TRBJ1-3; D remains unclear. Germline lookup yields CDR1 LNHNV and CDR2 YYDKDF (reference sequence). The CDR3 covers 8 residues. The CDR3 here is CATSPSGF. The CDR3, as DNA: TGTGCCACCAGCCCCAGCGGTTTT.

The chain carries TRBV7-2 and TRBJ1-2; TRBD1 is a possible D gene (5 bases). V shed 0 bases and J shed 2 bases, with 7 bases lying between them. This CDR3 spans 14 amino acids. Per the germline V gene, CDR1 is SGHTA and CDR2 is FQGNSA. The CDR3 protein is CASSLAGQNYGYTF. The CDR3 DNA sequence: TGTGCCAGCAGCTTAGCCGGACAAAACTATGGCTACACCTTC.

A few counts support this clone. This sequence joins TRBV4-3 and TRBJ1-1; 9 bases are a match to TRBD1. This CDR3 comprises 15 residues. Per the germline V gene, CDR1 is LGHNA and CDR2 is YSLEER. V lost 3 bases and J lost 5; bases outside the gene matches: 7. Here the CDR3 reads CASSQTGTGNTEAFF. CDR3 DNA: TGCGCCAGCAGCCAGACCGGGACAGGGAATACTGAAGCTTTCTTT.

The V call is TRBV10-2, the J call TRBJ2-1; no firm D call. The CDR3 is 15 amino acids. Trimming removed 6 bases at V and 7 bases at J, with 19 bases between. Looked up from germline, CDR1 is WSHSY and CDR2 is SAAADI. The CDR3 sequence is CASSLEGRNDNEQFF. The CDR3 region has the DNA TGCGCCAGCAGCTTAGAAGGACGGAACGATAATGAGCAGTTCTTC.

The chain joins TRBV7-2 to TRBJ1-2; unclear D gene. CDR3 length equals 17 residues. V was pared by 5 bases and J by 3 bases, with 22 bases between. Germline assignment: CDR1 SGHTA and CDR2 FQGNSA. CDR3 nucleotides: TGTGCCAGCAGCACCCCCTTCCAGAGGGTGAAAGACTATGGCTACACCTTC. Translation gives CASSTPFQRVKDYGYTF. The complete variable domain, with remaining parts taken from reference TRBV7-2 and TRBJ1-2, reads GAGVSQSPSNKVTEKGKDVELRCDPISGHTALYWYRQSLGQGLEFLIYFQGNSAPDKSGLPSDRFSAERTGGSVSTLTIQRTQQEDSAVYLCASSTPFQRVKDYGYTFGSGTRLTVV.

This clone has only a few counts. DNA for the CDR3: TGTGCCAGCAGCTTTTCTGGGGGGGCCACCGGGGAGCTGTTTTTT. It encodes CASSFSGGATGELFF. J is TRBJ2-2 and V is TRBV11-2; TRBD2 is a possible D gene (7 bases). V dropped 3 bases and J dropped 4 bases, with 12 bases sitting between them. The CDR3 spans 15 residues. Germline V gene lookup returns CDR1 SGHAT and CDR2 FQNNGV.

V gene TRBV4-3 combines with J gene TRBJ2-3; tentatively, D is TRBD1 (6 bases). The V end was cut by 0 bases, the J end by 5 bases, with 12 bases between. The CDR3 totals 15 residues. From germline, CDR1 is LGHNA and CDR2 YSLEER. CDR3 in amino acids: CASSQETGSVDTQYF. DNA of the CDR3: TGCGCCAGCAGCCAAGAAACAGGGTCGGTAGATACGCAGTATTTT.

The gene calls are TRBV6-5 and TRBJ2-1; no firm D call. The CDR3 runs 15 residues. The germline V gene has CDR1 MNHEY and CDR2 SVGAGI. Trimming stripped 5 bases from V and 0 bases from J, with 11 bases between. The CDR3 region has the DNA TGTGCCAGCAGTCCCTTCGTAAACTCCTACAATGAGCAGTTCTTC. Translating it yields CASSPFVNSYNEQFF.